These 10 T cell receptor beta chains originate from one sample sequenced in a study of shared clonotypes between healthy human individuals. Assay: immunoSEQ multiplex PCR; the TCRdb copy retains only in-frame clones and omits some. Altogether some 2.4 million clones are present, over 85% being singletons, with the ten largest covering approximately 0.35%. The specimen sequenced was naive CD4+ T cells from PBMCs. Subset reported: CD45RA+ positively selected. The receptors were sampled from a man between 18 and 29 years old in good health. Some clones in this sample may be carry-over from other donors' samples.

The chain uses TRBV7-2 and TRBJ2-6; D unclear. Trimming removed 7 bases at V and 0 bases at J, with 7 bases between. CDR3 length: 14 amino acids. Germline values: CDR1 SGHTA, CDR2 FQGNSA. CDR3 bases: TGTGCCAGCAAACCGAGCTCTGGGGCCAACGTCCTGACTTTC. This codes for CASKPSSGANVLTF.

Comment on this clone: Other nucleotide sequences from this sample produce the same CDR3. The J gene is TRBJ2-5, the V gene TRBV7-8; 12 bases agree with TRBD2. V dropped 6 bases and J dropped 4; count of bases not matched to a gene: 0. CDR1 SGHVS and CDR2 FQNEAQ come from the germline V gene. The CDR3 runs 13 residues. CDR3 sequence reads: CASRTSGRETQYF. The CDR3 DNA reads as TGTGCCAGCAGGACTAGCGGGAGAGAGACCCAGTACTTC.

The chain combines TRBV19 with TRBJ2-4, with 13 bases aligning to TRBD2. The CDR3 runs to 16 residues. With 10 bases clipped from V and 8 bases from J, the junction kept 14 bases outside the gene matches. Germline loops: CDR1 LNHDA, CDR2 SQIVND (reference sequence). CDR3 region: CATRAGLAGRADIQYF. CDR3 nucleotide sequence: TGTGCCACCCGCGCGGGACTAGCGGGAAGAGCGGACATTCAGTACTTC.

This rearrangement joins TRBV5-1 to TRBJ2-3; a possible D gene is TRBD2 (5 bases). Germline CDR1 and CDR2: SGHRS and YFSETQ. The CDR3 is made up of 14 amino acids. V shed 0 bases and J shed 7 bases, with 12 bases lying between them. CDR3 amino acids: CASSLVLVSHTQYF. Here the CDR3 DNA reads TGCGCCAGCAGCTTGGTACTAGTGTCACATACGCAGTATTTT.

The gene calls are TRBV5-1 and TRBJ2-3; D might be TRBD2 (6 bases). This CDR3 has 15 residues. Trimming left V 2 bases short and J 0 bases short, with 10 bases between. From germline, CDR1 is SGHRS and CDR2 YFSETQ. DNA of the CDR3: TGCGCCAGCAGCTTCGTGGCGGGGAGCACAGATACGCAGTATTTT. Translation: CASSFVAGSTDTQYF.

This clone showed up just once. The genes are TRBV28 and TRBJ2-2, with D perhaps matching TRBD1 or TRBD2 (5 bases each). Looked up from germline, CDR1 is MDHEN and CDR2 is SYDVKM. Trimming took 6 bases from V and 5 from J, leaving 16 bases between them. CDR3 length equals 15 residues. The CDR3 DNA sequence: TGTGCCAGCAGCTCCTACGGTGGGGGAACCGGGGAGCTGTTTTTT. As protein: CASSSYGGGTGELFF. Full variable domain (rest looked up from reference TRBV28 and TRBJ2-2): DVKVTQSSRYLVKRTGEKVFLECVQDMDHENMFWYRQDPGLGLRLIYFSYDVKMKEKGDIPEGYSVSREKKERFSLILESASTNQTSMYLCASSSYGGGTGELFFGEGSRLTVL.

The rearrangement uses TRBV5-1 and TRBJ2-5; tentatively, D is TRBD2 (5 bases). Germline assignment: CDR1 SGHRS and CDR2 YFSETQ. The CDR3 has 14 residues. The V gene lost 0 bases and the J gene lost 4 bases, with 10 bases spanning the gap. CDR3 loop: CASSLVPSRETQYF. The CDR3 DNA reads as TGCGCCAGCAGCTTGGTACCTAGCAGAGAGACCCAGTACTTC.

The J gene is TRBJ2-7, the V gene TRBV5-5, with unresolved D. From germline, CDR1 is SGHKS and CDR2 YYEKEE (reference sequence). The CDR3 is 13 residues long. Trimming removed 9 bases from V and 0 bases from J, with 13 bases in between. CDR3 loop: CATAMTVSYEQYF. CDR3 DNA sequence: TGTGCCACCGCAATGACTGTCTCCTACGAGCAGTACTTC. Full variable domain (missing parts from reference TRBV5-5 and TRBJ2-7): DAGVTQSPTHLIKTRGQQVTLRCSPISGHKSVSWYQQVLGQGPQFIFQYYEKEERGRGNFPDRFSARQFPNYSSELNVNALLLGDSALYLCATAMTVSYEQYFGPGTRLTVT.

The chain combines TRBV11-2 with TRBJ2-3; 10 bases are a match to TRBD2. V was clipped by 5 bases and J by 1 base; unmatched bases: 9. The CDR3 extends over 17 amino acids. Per germline, CDR1 SGHAT and CDR2 FQNNGV. The CDR3 loop is CASSRTLLAGRTDTQYF. In nucleotides, the CDR3 is TGTGCCAGCAGCCGTACATTACTAGCGGGGCGCACAGATACGCAGTATTTT. The whole variable domain, remainder taken from reference TRBV11-2 and TRBJ2-3, is EAGVAQSPRYKIIEKRQSVAFWCNPISGHATLYWYQQILGQGPKLLIQFQNNGVVDDSQLPKDRFSAERLKGVDSTLKIQPAKLEDSAVYLCASSRTLLAGRTDTQYFGPGTRLTVL.

Turning to this clone: In the same sample, other DNA sequences code for this CDR3. CDR3 coding DNA: TGCAGTGCGAGGAGAGGTGATGGCTACACCTTC. Protein product: CSARRGDGYTF. This sequence joins TRBV20-1 and TRBJ1-2; no clear D gene. Per the germline V gene, CDR1 is DFQATT and CDR2 is SNEGSKA (reference sequence). V gave up 6 bases and J gave up 6 bases, with 11 bases separating them. This CDR3 spans 11 amino acids.